This TCR beta chain is from a study of shared clonotypes between healthy human individuals. The wider study: The study used three CD4 naive, three CD4 memory, two CD8 naive and one CD8 memory plate per donor.

Within Nashville, Tennessee resided all donors, each a Caucasian adult. Splitting of CD4+ cells produced CD45RA+ naive and CD45RA-negative memory subsets. The assay was immunoSEQ multiplex PCR, and TCRdb's table has in-frame clones only and misses some. The sample holds 800,000 to 1,200,000 clones, around 78% seen once. CDR1 is MNHNS and CDR2 is SASEGT in the germline V gene. The CDR3 consists of 12 residues. V lost 4 bases and J lost 7, with 10 bases in between. The chain is built from TRBV6-1 and TRBJ1-1, with D unresolved. The sample consisted of memory CD4+ T cells from PBMCs. Subset specified: CD45RA-negative fraction. The clonotype comes from a man aged 18 to 29 in good health. Some clones in this sample may be carry-over from other donors' samples. The CDR3 loop reads CASSVGRSEAFF. In DNA, the CDR3 is TGTGCCAGCAGTGTAGGACGGAGTGAAGCTTTCTTT.